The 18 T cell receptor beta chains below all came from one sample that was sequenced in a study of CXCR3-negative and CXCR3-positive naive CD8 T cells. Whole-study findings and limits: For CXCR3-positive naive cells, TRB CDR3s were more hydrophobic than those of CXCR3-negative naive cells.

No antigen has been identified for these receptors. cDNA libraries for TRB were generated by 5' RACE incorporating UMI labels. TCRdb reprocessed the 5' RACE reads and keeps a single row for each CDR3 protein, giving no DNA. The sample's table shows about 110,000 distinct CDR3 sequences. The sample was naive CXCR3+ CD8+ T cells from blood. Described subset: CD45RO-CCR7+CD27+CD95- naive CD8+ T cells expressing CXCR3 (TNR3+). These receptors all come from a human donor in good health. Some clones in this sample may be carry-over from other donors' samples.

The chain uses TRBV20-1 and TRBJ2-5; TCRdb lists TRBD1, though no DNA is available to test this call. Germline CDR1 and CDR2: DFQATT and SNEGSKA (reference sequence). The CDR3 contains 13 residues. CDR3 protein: CSALRTDEETQYF.

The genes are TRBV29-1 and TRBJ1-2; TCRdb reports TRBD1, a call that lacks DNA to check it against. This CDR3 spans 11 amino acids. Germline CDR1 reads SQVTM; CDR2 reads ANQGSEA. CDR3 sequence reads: CSAIGRDGYTF.

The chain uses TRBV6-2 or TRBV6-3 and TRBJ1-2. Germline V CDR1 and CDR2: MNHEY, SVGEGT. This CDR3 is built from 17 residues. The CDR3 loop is CASSYSTVFIQDYGYTF.

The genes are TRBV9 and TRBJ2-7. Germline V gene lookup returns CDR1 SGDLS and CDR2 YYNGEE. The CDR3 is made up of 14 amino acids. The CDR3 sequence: CASSKTGSNYEQYF.

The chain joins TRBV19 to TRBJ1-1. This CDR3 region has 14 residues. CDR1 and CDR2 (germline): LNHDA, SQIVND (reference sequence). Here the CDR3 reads CASSTGDMGTEAFF.

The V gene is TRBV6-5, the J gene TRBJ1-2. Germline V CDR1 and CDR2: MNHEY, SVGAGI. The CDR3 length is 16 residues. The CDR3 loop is CASSFTQRLDGYGYTF.

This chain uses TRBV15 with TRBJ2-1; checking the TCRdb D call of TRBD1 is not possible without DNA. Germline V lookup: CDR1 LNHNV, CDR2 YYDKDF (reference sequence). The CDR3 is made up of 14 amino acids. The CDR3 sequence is CATSRRGPGNEQFF.

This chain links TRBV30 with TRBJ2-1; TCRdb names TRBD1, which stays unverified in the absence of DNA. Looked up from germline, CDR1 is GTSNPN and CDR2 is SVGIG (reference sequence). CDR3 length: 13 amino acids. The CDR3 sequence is CAWSGPGDNEQFF.

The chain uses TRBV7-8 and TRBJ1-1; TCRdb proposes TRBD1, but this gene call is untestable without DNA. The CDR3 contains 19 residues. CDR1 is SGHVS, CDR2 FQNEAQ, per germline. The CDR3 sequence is CASSLEGTGVSRRSTEAFF.

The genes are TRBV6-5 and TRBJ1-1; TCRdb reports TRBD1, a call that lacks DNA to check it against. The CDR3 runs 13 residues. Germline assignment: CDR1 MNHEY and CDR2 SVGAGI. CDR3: CASSYSVGVEAFF.

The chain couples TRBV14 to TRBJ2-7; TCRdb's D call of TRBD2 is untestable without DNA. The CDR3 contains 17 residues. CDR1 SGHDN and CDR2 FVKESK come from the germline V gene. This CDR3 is CASSLTAPGLKLYEQYF.

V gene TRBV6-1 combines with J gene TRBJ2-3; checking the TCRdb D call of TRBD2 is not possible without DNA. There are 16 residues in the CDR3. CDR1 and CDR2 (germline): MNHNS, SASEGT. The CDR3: CASSEVVRGGTDTQYF.

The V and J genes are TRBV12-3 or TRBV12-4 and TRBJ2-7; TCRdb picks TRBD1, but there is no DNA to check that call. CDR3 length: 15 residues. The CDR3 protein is CASSSIFGQVYEQYF.

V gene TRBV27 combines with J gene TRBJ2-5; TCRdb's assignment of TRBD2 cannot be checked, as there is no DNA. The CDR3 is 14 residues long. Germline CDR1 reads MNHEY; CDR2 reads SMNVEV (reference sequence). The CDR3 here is CASKELGSQETQYF.

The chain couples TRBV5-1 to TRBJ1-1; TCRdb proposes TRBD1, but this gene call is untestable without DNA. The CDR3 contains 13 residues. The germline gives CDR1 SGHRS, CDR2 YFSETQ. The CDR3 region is CASSLEGGTEAFF.

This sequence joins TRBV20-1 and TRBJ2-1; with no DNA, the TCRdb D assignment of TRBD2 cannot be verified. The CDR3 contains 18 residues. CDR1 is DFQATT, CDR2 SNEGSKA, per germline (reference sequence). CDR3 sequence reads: CSASPGTSGGLSYNEQFF.

CDR3 sequence: CASSLPPGDTQYF. This chain uses TRBV7-6 with TRBJ2-3; TCRdb picks TRBD1, but there is no DNA to check that call. This CDR3 is 13 amino acids long. Germline CDR1 and CDR2: SGHVS and FNYEAQ.

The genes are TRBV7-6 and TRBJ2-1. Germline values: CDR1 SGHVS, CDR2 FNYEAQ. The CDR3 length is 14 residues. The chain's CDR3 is CASRERAISNEQFF.